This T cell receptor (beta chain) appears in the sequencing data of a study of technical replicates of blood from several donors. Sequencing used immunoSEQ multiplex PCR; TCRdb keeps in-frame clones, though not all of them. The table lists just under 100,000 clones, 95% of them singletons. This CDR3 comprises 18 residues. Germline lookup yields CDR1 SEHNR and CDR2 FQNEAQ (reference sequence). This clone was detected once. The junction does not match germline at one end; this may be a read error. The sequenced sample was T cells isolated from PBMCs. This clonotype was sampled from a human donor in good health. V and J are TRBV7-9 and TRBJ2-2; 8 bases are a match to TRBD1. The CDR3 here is CASSLSIRQGKNTRELFF. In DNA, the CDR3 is TGTGCCAGCAGCTTATCGATAAGACAGGGGAAGAACACCAGGGAGCTGTTTTTT.